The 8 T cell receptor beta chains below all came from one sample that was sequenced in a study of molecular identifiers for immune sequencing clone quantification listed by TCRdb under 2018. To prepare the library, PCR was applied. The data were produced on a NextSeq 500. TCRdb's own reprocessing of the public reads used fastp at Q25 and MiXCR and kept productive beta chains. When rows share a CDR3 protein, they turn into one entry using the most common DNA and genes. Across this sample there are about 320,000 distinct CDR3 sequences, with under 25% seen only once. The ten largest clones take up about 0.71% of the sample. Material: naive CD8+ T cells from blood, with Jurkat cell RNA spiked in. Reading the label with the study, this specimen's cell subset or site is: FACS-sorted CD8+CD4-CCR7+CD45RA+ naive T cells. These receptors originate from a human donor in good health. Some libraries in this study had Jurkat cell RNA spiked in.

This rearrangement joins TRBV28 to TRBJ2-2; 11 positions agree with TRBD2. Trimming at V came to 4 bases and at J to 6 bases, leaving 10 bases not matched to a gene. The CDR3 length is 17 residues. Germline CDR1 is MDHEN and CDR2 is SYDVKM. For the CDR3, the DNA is TGTGCCAGCAGTTCCGATAGCGGGAGGGTGTTCCCCGGGGAGCTGTTTTTT. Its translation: CASSSDSGRVFPGELFF.

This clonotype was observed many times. The CDR3 loop is CASRGPDTSLYYGYTF. CDR3 DNA sequence: TGTGCCAGCAGAGGGCCCGACACCTCGCTCTACTATGGCTACACCTTC. The rearrangement joins TRBV7-2 to TRBJ1-2; D not certain. This CDR3 is built from 16 residues. The germline V and J ends were trimmed by 6 bases and 3 bases, with 20 bases remaining between them. Per germline, CDR1 SGHTA and CDR2 FQGNSA.

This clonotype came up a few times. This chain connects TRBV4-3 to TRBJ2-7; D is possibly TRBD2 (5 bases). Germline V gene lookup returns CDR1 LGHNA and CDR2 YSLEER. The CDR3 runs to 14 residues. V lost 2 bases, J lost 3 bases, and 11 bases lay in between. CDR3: CASSQMTGYYEQYF. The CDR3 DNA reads TGCGCCAGCAGCCAAATGACGGGATACTACGAGCAGTACTTC.

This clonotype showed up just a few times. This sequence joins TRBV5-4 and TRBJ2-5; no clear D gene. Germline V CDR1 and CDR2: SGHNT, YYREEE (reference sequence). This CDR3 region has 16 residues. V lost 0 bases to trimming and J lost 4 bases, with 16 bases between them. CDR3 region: CASSLVGSPFRETQYF. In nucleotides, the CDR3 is TGTGCCAGCAGCTTGGTTGGCTCTCCCTTCCGAGAGACCCAGTACTTC.

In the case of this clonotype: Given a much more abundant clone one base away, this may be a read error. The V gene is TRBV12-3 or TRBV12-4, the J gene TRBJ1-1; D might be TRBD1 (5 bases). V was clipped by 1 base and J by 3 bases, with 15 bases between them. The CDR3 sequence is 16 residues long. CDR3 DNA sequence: TGTGCCAGCAGTTTAGAGTGGGGCGGCAGAGACACTGAAGCTTTCTTT. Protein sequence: CASSLEWGGRDTEAFF.

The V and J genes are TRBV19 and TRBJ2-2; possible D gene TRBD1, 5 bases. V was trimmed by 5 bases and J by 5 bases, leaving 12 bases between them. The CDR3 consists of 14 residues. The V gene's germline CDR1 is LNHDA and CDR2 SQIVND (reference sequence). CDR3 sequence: CASSAGAGTGELFF. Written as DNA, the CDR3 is TGTGCCAGTAGTGCTGGGGCTGGGACCGGGGAGCTGTTTTTT.

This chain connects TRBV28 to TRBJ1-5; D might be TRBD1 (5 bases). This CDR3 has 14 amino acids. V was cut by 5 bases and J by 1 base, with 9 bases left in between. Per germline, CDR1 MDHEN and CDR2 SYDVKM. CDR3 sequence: CASSDQGSNQPQHF. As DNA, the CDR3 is TGTGCCAGCAGTGATCAGGGAAGCAATCAGCCCCAGCATTTT.

CDR3 in DNA: TGTGCCAGCAGCTTAGTCAGTTGGTCAGGGAACGAGCAGTACTTC. Amino acid sequence: CASSLVSWSGNEQYF. The chain links TRBV7-9 to TRBJ2-7, with D possibly TRBD1 on 5 matching bases. This CDR3 contains 15 residues. Trimming stripped 1 base from V and 5 bases from J, with 15 bases between. Germline CDR1 SEHNR, CDR2 FQNEAQ (reference sequence).